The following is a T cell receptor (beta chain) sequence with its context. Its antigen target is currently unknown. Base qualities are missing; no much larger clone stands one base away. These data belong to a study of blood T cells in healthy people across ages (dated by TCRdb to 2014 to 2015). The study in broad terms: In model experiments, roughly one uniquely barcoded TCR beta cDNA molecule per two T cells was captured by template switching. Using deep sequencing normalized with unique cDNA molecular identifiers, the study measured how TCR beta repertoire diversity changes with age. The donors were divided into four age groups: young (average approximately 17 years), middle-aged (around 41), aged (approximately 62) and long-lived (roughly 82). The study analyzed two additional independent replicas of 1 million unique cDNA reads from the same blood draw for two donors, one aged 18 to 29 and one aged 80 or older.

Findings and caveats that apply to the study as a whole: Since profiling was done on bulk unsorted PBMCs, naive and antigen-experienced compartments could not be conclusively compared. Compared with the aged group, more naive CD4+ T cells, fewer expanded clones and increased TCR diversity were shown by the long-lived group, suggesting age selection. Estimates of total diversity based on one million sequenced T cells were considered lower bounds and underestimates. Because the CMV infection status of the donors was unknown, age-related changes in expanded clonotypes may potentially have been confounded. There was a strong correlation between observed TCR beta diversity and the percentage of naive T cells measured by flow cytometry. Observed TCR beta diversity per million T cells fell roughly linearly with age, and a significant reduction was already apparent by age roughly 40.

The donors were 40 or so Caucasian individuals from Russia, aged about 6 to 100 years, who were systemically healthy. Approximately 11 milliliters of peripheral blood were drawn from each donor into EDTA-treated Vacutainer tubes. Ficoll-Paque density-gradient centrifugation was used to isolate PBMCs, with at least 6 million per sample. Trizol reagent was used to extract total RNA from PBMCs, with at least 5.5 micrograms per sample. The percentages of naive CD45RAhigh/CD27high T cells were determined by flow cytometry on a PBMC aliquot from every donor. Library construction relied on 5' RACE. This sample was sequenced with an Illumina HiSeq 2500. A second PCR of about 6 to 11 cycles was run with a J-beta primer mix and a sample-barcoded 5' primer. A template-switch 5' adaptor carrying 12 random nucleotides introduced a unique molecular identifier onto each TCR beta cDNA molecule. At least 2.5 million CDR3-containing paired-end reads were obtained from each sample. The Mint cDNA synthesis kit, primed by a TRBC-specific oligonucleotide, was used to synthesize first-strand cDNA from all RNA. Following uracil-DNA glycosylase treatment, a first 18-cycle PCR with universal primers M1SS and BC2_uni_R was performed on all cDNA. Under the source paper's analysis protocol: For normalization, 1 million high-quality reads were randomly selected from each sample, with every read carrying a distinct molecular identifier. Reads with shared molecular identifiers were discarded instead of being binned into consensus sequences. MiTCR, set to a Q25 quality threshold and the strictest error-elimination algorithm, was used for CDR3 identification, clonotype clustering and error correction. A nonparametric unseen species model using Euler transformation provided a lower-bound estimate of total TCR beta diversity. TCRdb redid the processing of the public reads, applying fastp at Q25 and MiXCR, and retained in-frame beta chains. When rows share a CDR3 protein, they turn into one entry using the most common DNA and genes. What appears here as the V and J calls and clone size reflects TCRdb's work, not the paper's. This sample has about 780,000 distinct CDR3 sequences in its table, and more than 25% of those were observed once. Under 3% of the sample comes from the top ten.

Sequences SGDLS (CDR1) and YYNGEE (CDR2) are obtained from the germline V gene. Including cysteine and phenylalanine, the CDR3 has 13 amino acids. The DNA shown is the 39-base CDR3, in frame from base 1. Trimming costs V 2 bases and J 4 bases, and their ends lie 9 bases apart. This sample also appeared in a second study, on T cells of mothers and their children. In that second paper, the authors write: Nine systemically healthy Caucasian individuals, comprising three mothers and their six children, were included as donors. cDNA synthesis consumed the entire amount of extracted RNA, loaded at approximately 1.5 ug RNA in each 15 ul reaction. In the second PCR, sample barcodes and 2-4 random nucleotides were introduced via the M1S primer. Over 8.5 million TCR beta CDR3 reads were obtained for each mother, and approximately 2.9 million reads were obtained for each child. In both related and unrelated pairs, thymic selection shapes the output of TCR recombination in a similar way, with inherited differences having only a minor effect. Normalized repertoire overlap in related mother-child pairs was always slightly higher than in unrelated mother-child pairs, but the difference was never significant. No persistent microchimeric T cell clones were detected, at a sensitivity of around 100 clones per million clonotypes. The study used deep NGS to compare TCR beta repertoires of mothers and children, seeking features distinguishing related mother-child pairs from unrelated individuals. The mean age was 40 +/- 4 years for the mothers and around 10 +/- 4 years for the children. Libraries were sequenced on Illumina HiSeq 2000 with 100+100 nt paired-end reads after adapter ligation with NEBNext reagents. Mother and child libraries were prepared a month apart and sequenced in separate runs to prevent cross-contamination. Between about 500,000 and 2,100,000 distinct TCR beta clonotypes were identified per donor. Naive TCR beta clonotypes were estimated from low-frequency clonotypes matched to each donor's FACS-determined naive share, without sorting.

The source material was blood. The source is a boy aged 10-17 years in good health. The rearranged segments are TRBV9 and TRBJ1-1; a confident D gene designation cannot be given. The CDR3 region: CASSVSEGTEAFF. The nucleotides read TGTGCCAGCAGCGTCAGTGAGGGCACTGAAGCTTTCTTT.